One and the same sample provided the 9 T cell receptor beta chains below, sequenced in a study of blood T cell repertoires in COVID-19. TCRdb's copy holds only in-frame clones and misses some; the assay was immunoSEQ multiplex PCR. The table lists some 150,000 clones, around 84% of them singletons. Material for sequencing was peripheral blood. The receptors stem from a man aged 65-85 years with acute or convalescent COVID-19.

This clone was seen ten or more times. This chain links TRBV6-5 with TRBJ1-6, with unresolved D. Trimming removed 7 bases from V and 0 bases from J, with 10 bases in between. The CDR3 contains 15 residues. Germline CDR1 reads MNHEY; CDR2 reads SVGAGI. Written as DNA, the CDR3 is TGTGCCAGCACCCGTGCCAGCTCCTATAATTCACCCCTCCACTTT. Translated: CASTRASSYNSPLHF.

The chain couples TRBV18 to TRBJ1-4; 8 positions match TRBD1. The CDR3 loop spans 15 amino acids. V dropped 1 base and J dropped 8; count of bases not matched to a gene: 6. Germline V CDR1 and CDR2: KGHSH, LQKENI. CDR3: CASSPLGQGLEKLFF. The CDR3 nucleotides read TGTGCCAGCTCACCACTTGGACAGGGCCTGGAAAAACTGTTTTTT.

This sequence joins TRBV6-6 and TRBJ1-4; D gene unclear. The V end was cut by 7 bases, the J end by 8 bases, with 8 bases between. The germline V gene has CDR1 MNHNY and CDR2 SVGAGI (reference sequence). The CDR3 length is 11 residues. The CDR3 coding sequence is TGTGCCAGCACTCAGTCCGAAAAACTGTTTTTT. Amino acid sequence: CASTQSEKLFF.

J is TRBJ2-1 and V is TRBV14, with 11 bases fitting TRBD2. This CDR3 is 18 amino acids long. V dropped 0 bases and J dropped 8; count of bases not matched to a gene: 12. Germline CDR1 and CDR2: SGHDN and FVKESK. CDR3 in amino acids: CASSQEKIAGGKSDEQFF. CDR3 in DNA: TGTGCCAGCAGCCAAGAAAAAATAGCGGGAGGGAAAAGCGATGAGCAGTTCTTC. The variable domain in full, completed from reference TRBV14 and TRBJ2-1, reads EAGVTQFPSHSVIEKGQTVTLRCDPISGHDNLYWYRRVMGKEIKFLLHFVKESKQDESGMPNNRFLAERTGGTYSTLKVQPAELEDSGVYFCASSQEKIAGGKSDEQFFGPGTRLTVL.

The V gene is TRBV5-6, the J gene TRBJ2-7; the D gene is possibly TRBD2 (5 bases). Germline CDR1 is SGHDT and CDR2 is YYEEEE. With 0 bases removed from V and 6 bases from J, the gap between germline ends came to 13 bases. CDR3 length: 14 amino acids. In nucleotides, the CDR3 is TGTGCCAGCAGCTTGGGTACCCCACGGGGCGAGCAGTACTTC. Protein sequence: CASSLGTPRGEQYF.

V and J are TRBV19 and TRBJ1-1; 7 nucleotides align to TRBD1. The CDR3 is 18 residues long. The V segment lost 1 base and the J segment 0 bases; nucleotides outside the gene matches: 11. From germline, CDR1 is LNHDA and CDR2 SQIVND (reference sequence). As DNA, the CDR3 is TGTGCCAGTAGTATAGTTCCGGGACAGACTACCTTGAACACTGAAGCTTTCTTT. Translating it yields CASSIVPGQTTLNTEAFF.

This chain links TRBV9 with TRBJ2-1; 7 bases match TRBD1. The CDR3 runs 16 residues. Germline CDR1 SGDLS, CDR2 YYNGEE. J gave up 5 bases and V 0 bases, and 8 bases lay outside the gene matches. The CDR3, as DNA: TGTGCCAGCAGCGTAGGGCCCAGGGGGTTGGACAATGAGCAGTTCTTC. Translated: CASSVGPRGLDNEQFF.

The genes are TRBV11-3 and TRBJ1-6; no reliable D call. The CDR3 covers 13 residues. The V and J ends lost 5 bases and 8 bases respectively, with 10 bases between them. The germline gives CDR1 SGHNT, CDR2 YENEEA. In nucleotides, the CDR3 is TGTGCCAGCAGCCCCACTCGGGATTCACCCCTCCACTTT. Translated: CASSPTRDSPLHF.

This clone was found a few times. The chain combines TRBV5-1 with TRBJ2-1, with 7 positions matching TRBD1. CDR1 and CDR2 (germline): SGHRS, YFSETQ. Trimming cost V 4 bases and J 12 bases; bases outside gene matches: 7. This CDR3 comprises 12 residues. The CDR3, as DNA: TGCGCCAGCAGCCCGGGACAGAGGGTGCAGTTCTTC. It encodes CASSPGQRVQFF. The full variable domain, rest sourced from reference TRBV5-1 and TRBJ2-1, is KAGVTQTPRYLIKTRGQQVTLSCSPISGHRSVSWYQQTPGQGLQFLFEYFSETQRNKGNFPGRFSGRQFSNSRSEMNVSTLELGDSALYLCASSPGQRVQFFGPGTRLTVL.